The source of this T cell receptor beta chain is a study of shared clonotypes between healthy human individuals. Measured with immunoSEQ multiplex PCR; TCRdb has only the in-frame clones, and not every one. The sample records about 2 million clones, around 96% being singletons. Terminally differentiated effector memory CD45RA+ cells were excluded from the naive CD8 cells, which were CD45RO-negative and positively selected for CCR7. Every one of the donors was a Caucasian adult that lived in Nashville, Tennessee. The CDR3 extends over 16 amino acids. CDR1 is SEHNR, CDR2 FQNEAQ, per germline (reference sequence). With V trimmed by 5 bases and J by 5 bases, 10 bases remained unmatched. A word on this clone: Its antigen is currently unknown.

Study outcomes and limitations: Expectations were that clonotype sharing among donors would be affected by sequencing depth.

Sequencing input: naive CD8+ T cells sorted from blood. The sequence was obtained from a man aged 18 to 29 in good health. The V gene is TRBV7-9, the J gene TRBJ2-3, with 10 bases aligning to TRBD2. The CDR3 nucleotides are TGTGCCAGCAGCCCAGGCACTAGCGGGATGGGAGATACGCAGTATTTT. Protein product: CASSPGTSGMGDTQYF.